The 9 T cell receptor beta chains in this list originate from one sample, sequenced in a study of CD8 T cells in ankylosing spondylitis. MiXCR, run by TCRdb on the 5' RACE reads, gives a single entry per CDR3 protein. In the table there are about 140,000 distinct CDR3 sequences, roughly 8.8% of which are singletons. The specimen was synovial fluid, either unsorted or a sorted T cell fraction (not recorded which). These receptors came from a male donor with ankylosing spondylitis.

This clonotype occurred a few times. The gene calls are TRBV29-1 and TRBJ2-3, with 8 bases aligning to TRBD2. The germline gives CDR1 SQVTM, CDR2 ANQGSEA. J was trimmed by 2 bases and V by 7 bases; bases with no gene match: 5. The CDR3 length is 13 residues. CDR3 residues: CSALAGFTDTQYF. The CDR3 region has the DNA TGCAGCGCCTTAGCGGGGTTCACAGATACGCAGTATTTT.

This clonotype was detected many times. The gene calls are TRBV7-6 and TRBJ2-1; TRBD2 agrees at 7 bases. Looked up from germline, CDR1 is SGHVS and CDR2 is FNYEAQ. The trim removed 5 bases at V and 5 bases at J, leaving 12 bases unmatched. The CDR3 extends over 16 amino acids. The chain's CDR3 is CASSPRSSGVNNEQFF. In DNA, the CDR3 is TGTGCCAGCAGCCCCCGCTCTAGCGGAGTGAACAATGAGCAGTTCTTC.

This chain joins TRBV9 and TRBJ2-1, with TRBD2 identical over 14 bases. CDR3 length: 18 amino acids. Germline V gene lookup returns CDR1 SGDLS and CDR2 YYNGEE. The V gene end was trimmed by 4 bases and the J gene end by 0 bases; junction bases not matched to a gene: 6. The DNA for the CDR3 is TGTGCCAGCAGCATGGGACTAGCGGGGGCGAGCTCCTACAATGAGCAGTTCTTC. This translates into CASSMGLAGASSYNEQFF.

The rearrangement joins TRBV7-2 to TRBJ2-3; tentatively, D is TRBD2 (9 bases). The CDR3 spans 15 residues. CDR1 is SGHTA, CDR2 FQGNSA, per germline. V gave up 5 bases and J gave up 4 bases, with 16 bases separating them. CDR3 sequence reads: CASSPGGGGADTQYF. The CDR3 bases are TGTGCCAGCAGCCCAGGGGGCGGGGGGGCAGATACGCAGTATTTT.

The CDR3 spells CASSRGLLCGYTF. For the CDR3, the DNA is TGTGCCAGCAGCCGGGGGCTCCTCTGTGGCTACACCTTC. The chain couples TRBV5-5 to TRBJ1-2, with D perhaps TRBD1 (6 bases). The CDR3 runs 13 residues. The germline CDR1 and CDR2 sequences are SGHKS and YYEKEE (reference sequence). V was cut by 4 bases and J by 7 bases, with 14 bases left in between.

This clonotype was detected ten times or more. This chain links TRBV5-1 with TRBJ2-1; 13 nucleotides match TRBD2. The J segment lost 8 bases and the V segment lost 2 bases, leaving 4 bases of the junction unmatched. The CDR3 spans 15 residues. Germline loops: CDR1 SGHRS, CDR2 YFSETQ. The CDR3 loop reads CASSLGLAGAHEQFF. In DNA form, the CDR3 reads TGCGCCAGCAGCTTAGGACTAGCGGGAGCCCATGAGCAGTTCTTC.

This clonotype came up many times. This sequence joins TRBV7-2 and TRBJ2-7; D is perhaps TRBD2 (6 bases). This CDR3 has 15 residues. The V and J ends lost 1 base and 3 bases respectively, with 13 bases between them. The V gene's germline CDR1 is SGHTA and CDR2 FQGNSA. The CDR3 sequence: CASSLEVPRGYEQYF. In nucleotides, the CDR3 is TGTGCCAGCAGCTTAGAAGTCCCGCGGGGCTACGAGCAGTACTTC.

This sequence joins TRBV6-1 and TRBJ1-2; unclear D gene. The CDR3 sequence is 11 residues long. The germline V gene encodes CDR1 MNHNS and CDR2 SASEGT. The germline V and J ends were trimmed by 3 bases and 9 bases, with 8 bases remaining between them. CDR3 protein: CASSDGFSYTF. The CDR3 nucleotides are TGTGCCAGCAGTGATGGATTCAGCTACACCTTC.

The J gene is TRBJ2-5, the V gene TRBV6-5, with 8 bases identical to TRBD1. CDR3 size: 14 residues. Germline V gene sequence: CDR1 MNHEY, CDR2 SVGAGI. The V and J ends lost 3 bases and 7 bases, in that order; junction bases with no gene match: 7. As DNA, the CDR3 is TGTGCCAGCAGTTATCGCGGGACAGGAGGGACCCAGTACTTC. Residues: CASSYRGTGGTQYF.